The clone carrying this TCR beta chain was recorded a few times. The antigen is unknown. Germline V gives CDR1 LGHNT, CDR2 FRNRAP. Trimming removed 4 bases at V and 0 bases at J, with 9 bases between. The CDR3 extends over 14 amino acids. The data originate from a study of T-cell reconstitution after alpha-beta-depleted transplantation in children. Study-wide findings and caveats: T cells produced anew were the main source of T-cell counts and diversity one year after transplant. Diversity of TCRbeta at day 60 was high in some patients, arising from surviving recipient T cells and thymic progenitors.

The TCRbeta library incorporated unique molecular identifiers. TCRdb independently ran MiXCR on the PCR reads; one entry per CDR3 protein. Among about 830,000 distinct CDR3 sequences listed, 15% to 20% were seen once. The material was PBMCs, mostly from graft donor cells, obtained 360 days after TCRalphabeta/CD19-depleted stem cell transplant. The V and J genes are TRBV12-5 and TRBJ1-1; D might be TRBD1 (6 bases). This clonotype was obtained from a male patient between 5 and 17 years old who had a stem cell transplant for acute lymphoblastic leukemia, so the T cells may come from the graft donor. The CDR3: CASGSGQLNTEAFF. The CDR3 DNA follows: TGTGCTAGTGGTTCCGGACAGCTGAACACTGAAGCTTTCTTT.